This T cell receptor (beta chain) was identified during a study of tumor-infiltrating lymphocytes in primary liver carcinoma. The CDR3 runs to 13 residues. CDR1 is WNHNN, CDR2 SYGVQD, per germline (reference sequence). TCR beta cDNA came from roughly 0.45 ug total RNA, primed with a constant-region primer. Slightly modified ARM-PCR with three nested multiplex PCR rounds yielded TCR beta libraries. TRBV1-TRBV30 forward primers paired with a C-beta reverse primer were used in the first two PCR rounds, which ran about 11 cycles each. TCRdb re-derived calls from the multiplex PCR reads in MiXCR, one entry per CDR3 protein. The sample lists about 59,000 distinct CDR3 sequences; 71% were seen once. A note on this clonotype: At one end the junction does not follow the germline gene, possibly because of a read error.

The approximately 20-31 mg bulk tissue piece was not sorted before simultaneous RNA and DNA extraction. Patients had primary liver carcinoma treated by surgical resection. What was sequenced was liver tumor tissue from sampling region 2. Indicated subset: tumor region T2, inferior pole. The chain employs TRBV10-1 and TRBJ2-2; maybe TRBD2 (5 bases). The TCR was taken from a man aged 40-49 years with primary liver carcinoma and hepatitis B virus infection. CDR3 sequence (DNA): TGCGCCACCAGTGCCTCGATCACCGGGGAGCTGTCTTTT. Encoded protein: CATSASITGELSF.